Listed here is a single T cell receptor (beta chain). What this receptor recognizes is not known. The sample holds no much larger clone one base away, and base qualities are not on file. Taken with the paper, the label for time point translates to: baseline before first vaccination. The vaccinee samples were drawn from two UK trials, COV001 and COV002, one of which was a single-blind randomized controlled phase 2/3 trial testing AZD1222 (ChAdOx1 nCoV-19) in healthy adults. Trial participant PBMC samples were collected at day 0 and day 28 after the second dose for TCRbeta chain sequencing. The CDR3 regions of human TCRbeta chains were subjected to immunosequencing. From the authors' description of their analysis: Repertoire TCRs were checked for matches against a reference library of SARS-CoV-2-specific TCRs that had been generated using the MIRA antigen-specificity platform. Breadth meant the fraction of unique TCRs that were SARS-CoV-2-associated, whereas depth meant the fraction of total T cells that were SARS-CoV-2-associated. Each spike-specific TCR was assigned to its reactive spike region and to a CD4 or CD8 class using the MIRA data. Log10-transformed breadth and depth values were compared by one-way ANOVA with Sidak's multiple comparisons tests. Entries here come from immuneACCESS through TCRdb and include only in-frame sequences with V and J called. Some clones fail to appear in such tables; in the studies checked, an unresolved V gene covers under half of the shortfall, and the cause of the remainder is unknown. V, J and clone size are those of that table, while D and trimming were read from the DNA. Counted in this sample were about 150,000 clones; roughly 90% of them appeared once. Approximately 17% of the sample is held by the ten biggest clonotypes.

This record belongs to a study of T cell responses to AZD1222 COVID-19 vaccine (TCRdb year 2021). Context from the whole study: AZD1222 recipients whose second dose came at about 4 weeks and those whose second dose came at about 12 weeks were combined into one group, since spike-specific TCR depth and breadth did not differ between the two schedules. A total of just over 230 trial participants underwent TCR sequencing, of whom about 200 had received two doses of AZD1222 and about 26 had received two doses of the MenACWY control vaccine. Enrollment into the trials was organized by age into subgroups of 18-55, 56-69 and 70-plus years, and those subgroups contained roughly 150, 30 and 60 TCR-sequenced participants, respectively.

Paper-wide results and their limitations: In the small 56-69-year group, the increase in depth fell short of significance, most likely because of low power. CD4 TCRs associated with the vaccine covered the entire spike protein, and the dominant responses were in regions 160-218 and 743-854. Conclusions about previously exposed vaccinees are limited, since just 5 or 6 AZD1222 recipients were seropositive for SARS-CoV-2 at baseline. Reportedly, almost half of the unique spike-specific TCRs recognized epitopes lying outside the regions that are mutated in the B.1.351 and B.1.1.7 variants. Because no samples from the day 14 peak response were available, repertoires could be characterized only after the peak T cell response. A significant rise in spike-specific TCR breadth and depth was observed after two AZD1222 doses relative to day 0 and relative to MenACWY recipients. Participants were mostly white British, with more females than males. The authors suggested clonal diversity may have been underestimated.

From a lookup of the germline V gene (reference sequence), CDR1 and CDR2 are WNHNN and SYGVQD. V has 4 bases trimmed and J has 4 bases trimmed; junction bases matching no gene number 7. CDR3 length: 16 amino acids, cysteine to phenylalanine. The only DNA kept is the CDR3, 48 bases in frame from the first base. The sample was peripheral blood, taken on day 0 of AZD1222 vaccination. This TCR derives from an adult in good health. This sequence uses TRBV10-1 and TRBJ2-2, and 9 bases in between align with TRBD1. This receptor carries the CDR3 CASSGGTGSSTGELFF. At the DNA level, the sequence is TGCGCCAGCAGTGGAGGGACAGGGAGTTCCACCGGGGAGCTGTTTTTT.